A single sample is the source of the 6 T cell receptor beta chains below, sequenced in a study of HIV-infected children after antiretroviral therapy interruption. Treatment given: PENTA 11 planned treatment interruption arm or continuous ART arm. The TCR library was built from RNA with a 3' RACE protocol and unique molecular identifiers. Using its own MiXCR run on the 3' RACE reads, TCRdb lists one record per CDR3 protein. Here the sample spans about 89,000 distinct CDR3 sequences, around 6.9% being singletons. Sequencing used CD45RA+ CD4+ T cells from PBMCs, pooled from several time points, obtained from a donor given antiretroviral therapy, either interrupted or continuous. The subset denotes: naive CD4+ CD45RA+ CD45RO- T cells. Receptors originate from a pool of human donors with HIV.

This clonotype was found many times. The V call is TRBV12-3 or TRBV12-4, the J call TRBJ1-5; D gene ambiguous. The V and J ends lost 3 bases and 5 bases respectively, with 11 bases between them. The CDR3 extends over 14 amino acids. The CDR3 nucleotides are TGTGCCAGCAGTTTGGGAAACGAGTATCAGCCCCAGCATTTT. Protein sequence: CASSLGNEYQPQHF.

Many counts were recorded for this clonotype. V usage is TRBV6-5 and J usage is TRBJ1-2; 8 nucleotides line up with TRBD1. Trimming cost V 5 bases and J 5 bases; bases outside gene matches: 13. This CDR3 contains 16 residues. Germline values: CDR1 MNHEY, CDR2 SVGAGI. This CDR3 reads CASSQTLSGGNYGYTF. For the CDR3, the DNA is TGTGCCAGCAGTCAAACCCTTTCAGGGGGCAATTATGGCTACACCTTC.

This clonotype was detected ten times or more. The chain combines TRBV7-8 with TRBJ1-1; TRBD1 might be the D (5 bases). The V end was cut by 5 bases, the J end by 8 bases, with 21 bases between. The germline CDR1 and CDR2 sequences are SGHVS and FQNEAQ. This CDR3 comprises 15 residues. CDR3: CASSGIWGVEGEAFF. CDR3 sequence (DNA): TGTGCCAGCAGCGGTATCTGGGGGGTTGAAGGAGAAGCTTTCTTT. The full variable domain, completed using reference TRBV7-8 and TRBJ1-1, is GAGVSQSPRYKVAKRGQDVALRCDPISGHVSLFWYQQALGQGPEFLTYFQNEAQLDKSGLPSDRFFAERPEGSVSTLKIQRTQQEDSAVYLCASSGIWGVEGEAFFGQGTRLTVV.

At least ten counts were recorded for this clonotype. V and J are TRBV19 and TRBJ2-7, with 13 positions matching TRBD2. From germline, CDR1 is LNHDA and CDR2 SQIVND (reference sequence). The CDR3 totals 18 residues. V trimming: 3 bases; J trimming: 3 bases; junction bases outside the gene matches: 11. CDR3 region: CASSILGTSGAQSYEQYF. For the CDR3, the DNA is TGTGCCAGTAGTATTCTTGGGACTAGCGGGGCGCAAAGCTACGAGCAGTACTTC. Together with reference TRBV19 and TRBJ2-7, the CDR3 gives the full variable domain: DGGITQSPKYLFRKEGQNVTLSCEQNLNHDAMYWYRQDPGQGLRLIYYSQIVNDFQKGDIAEGYSVSREKKESFPLTVTSAQKNPTAFYLCASSILGTSGAQSYEQYFGPGTRLTVT.

V is TRBV25-1 and J is TRBJ2-5; 9 bases line up with TRBD2. V shed 0 bases and J 2 bases; nucleotides not matched to a gene: 4. CDR1 MGHDK and CDR2 SYGVNS come from the germline V gene. The CDR3 consists of 16 residues. CDR3 bases: TGTGCCAGCAGTGAATATGTGCTAGCGGGACAAGAGACCCAGTACTTC. Its translation is CASSEYVLAGQETQYF. The variable domain in full, with the rest retrieved from reference TRBV25-1 and TRBJ2-5, is EADIYQTPRYLVIGTGKKITLECSQTMGHDKMYWYQQDPGMELHLIHYSYGVNSTEKGDLSSESTVSRIRTEHFPLTLESARPSHTSQYLCASSEYVLAGQETQYFGPGTRLLVL.

V gene TRBV12-3 or TRBV12-4 combines with J gene TRBJ1-6; TRBD1 agrees at 7 bases. The CDR3 length is 12 residues. V trimming: 7 bases; J trimming: 10 bases; junction bases outside the gene matches: 4. The CDR3 sequence: CASTRGRSPLHF. The CDR3 bases are TGTGCCAGCACCAGGGGGAGGTCACCCCTCCACTTT.